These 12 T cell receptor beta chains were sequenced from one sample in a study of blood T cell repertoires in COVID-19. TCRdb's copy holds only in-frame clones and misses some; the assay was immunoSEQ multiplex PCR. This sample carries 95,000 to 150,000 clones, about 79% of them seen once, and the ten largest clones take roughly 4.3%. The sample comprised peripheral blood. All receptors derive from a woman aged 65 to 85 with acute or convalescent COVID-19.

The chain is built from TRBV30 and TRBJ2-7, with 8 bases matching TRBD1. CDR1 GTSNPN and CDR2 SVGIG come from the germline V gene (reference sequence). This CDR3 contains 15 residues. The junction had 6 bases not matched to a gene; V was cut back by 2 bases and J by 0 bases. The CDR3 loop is CAWSQPGTGSYEQYF. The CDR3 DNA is TGTGCCTGGAGTCAGCCCGGGACAGGCTCCTACGAGCAGTACTTC.

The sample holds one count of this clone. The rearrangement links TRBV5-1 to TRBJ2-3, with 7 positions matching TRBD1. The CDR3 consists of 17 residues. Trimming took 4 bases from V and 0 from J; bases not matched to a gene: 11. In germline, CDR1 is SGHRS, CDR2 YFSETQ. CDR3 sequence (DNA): TGCGCCAGCAGCCCGATATACAGGGGCGTTAGCACAGATACGCAGTATTTT. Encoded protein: CASSPIYRGVSTDTQYF.

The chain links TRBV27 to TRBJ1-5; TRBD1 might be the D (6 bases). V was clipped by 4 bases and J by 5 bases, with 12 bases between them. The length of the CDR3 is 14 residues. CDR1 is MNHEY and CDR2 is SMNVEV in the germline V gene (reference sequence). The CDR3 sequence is CASSSSGAHQPQHF. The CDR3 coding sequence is TGTGCCAGCAGTTCCTCAGGGGCGCATCAGCCCCAGCATTTT.

The CDR3 nucleotides are TGTGCCAGCTCACCCCAGGGGGTGTCGAACACTGAAGCTTTCTTT. This codes for CASSPQGVSNTEAFF. This rearrangement joins TRBV18 to TRBJ1-1, with 7 positions matching TRBD1. The J segment lost 1 base and the V segment lost 3 bases, leaving 5 bases of the junction unmatched. Per germline, CDR1 KGHSH and CDR2 LQKENI. The CDR3 contains 15 residues.

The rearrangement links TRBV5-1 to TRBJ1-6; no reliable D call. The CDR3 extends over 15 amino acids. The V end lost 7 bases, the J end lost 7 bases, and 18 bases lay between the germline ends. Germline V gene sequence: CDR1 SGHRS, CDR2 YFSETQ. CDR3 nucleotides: TGCGCCAGCCAACTGGGCAGCCTAAGAAATTCACCCCTCCACTTT. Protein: CASQLGSLRNSPLHF. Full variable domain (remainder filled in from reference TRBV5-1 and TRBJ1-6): KAGVTQTPRYLIKTRGQQVTLSCSPISGHRSVSWYQQTPGQGLQFLFEYFSETQRNKGNFPGRFSGRQFSNSRSEMNVSTLELGDSALYLCASQLGSLRNSPLHFGNGTRLTVT.

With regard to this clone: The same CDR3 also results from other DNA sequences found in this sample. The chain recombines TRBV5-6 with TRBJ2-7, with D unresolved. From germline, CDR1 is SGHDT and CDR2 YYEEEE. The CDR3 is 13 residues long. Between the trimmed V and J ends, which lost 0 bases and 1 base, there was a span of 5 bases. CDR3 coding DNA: TGTGCCAGCAGCTTGGGACAATCCTACGAGCAGTACTTC. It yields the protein CASSLGQSYEQYF.

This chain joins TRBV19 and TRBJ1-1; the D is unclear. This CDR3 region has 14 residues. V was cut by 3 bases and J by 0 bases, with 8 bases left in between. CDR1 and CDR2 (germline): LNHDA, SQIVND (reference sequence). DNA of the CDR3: TGTGCCAGTAGTATGGCACAGTTGAACACTGAAGCTTTCTTT. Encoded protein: CASSMAQLNTEAFF.

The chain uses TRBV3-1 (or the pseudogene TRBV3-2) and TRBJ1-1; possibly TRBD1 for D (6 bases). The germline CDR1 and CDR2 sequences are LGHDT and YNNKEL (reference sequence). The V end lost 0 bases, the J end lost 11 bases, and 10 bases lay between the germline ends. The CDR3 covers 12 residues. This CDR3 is CASSQEGAQAFF. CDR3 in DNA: TGTGCCAGCAGCCAAGAGGGGGCGCAGGCTTTCTTT.

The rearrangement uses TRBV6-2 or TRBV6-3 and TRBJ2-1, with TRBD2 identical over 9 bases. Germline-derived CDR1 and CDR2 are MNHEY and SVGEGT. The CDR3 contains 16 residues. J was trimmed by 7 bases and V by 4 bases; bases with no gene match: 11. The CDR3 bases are TGTGCCAGCAGTTCGCGGGGGGGGCCAGGTGGTAATGAGCAGTTCTTC. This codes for CASSSRGGPGGNEQFF.

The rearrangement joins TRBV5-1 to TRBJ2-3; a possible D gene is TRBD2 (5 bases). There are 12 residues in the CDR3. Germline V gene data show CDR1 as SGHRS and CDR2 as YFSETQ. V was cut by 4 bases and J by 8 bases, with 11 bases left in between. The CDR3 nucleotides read TGCGCCAGCAGCGAGGAGGCGGCTACGCAGTATTTT. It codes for CASSEEAATQYF.

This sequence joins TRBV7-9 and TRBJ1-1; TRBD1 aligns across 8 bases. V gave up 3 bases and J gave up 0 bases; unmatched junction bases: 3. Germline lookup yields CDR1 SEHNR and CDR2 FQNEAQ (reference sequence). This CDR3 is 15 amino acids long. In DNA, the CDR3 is TGTGCCAGCAGCTTGCAGGGACAGGTGAACACTGAAGCTTTCTTT. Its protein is CASSLQGQVNTEAFF.

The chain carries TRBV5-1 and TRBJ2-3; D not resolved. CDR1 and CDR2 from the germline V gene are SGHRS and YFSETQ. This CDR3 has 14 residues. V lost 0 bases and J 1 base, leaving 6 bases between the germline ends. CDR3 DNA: TGCGCCAGCAGCTTGGATCCGGGCACAGATACGCAGTATTTT. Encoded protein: CASSLDPGTDTQYF.